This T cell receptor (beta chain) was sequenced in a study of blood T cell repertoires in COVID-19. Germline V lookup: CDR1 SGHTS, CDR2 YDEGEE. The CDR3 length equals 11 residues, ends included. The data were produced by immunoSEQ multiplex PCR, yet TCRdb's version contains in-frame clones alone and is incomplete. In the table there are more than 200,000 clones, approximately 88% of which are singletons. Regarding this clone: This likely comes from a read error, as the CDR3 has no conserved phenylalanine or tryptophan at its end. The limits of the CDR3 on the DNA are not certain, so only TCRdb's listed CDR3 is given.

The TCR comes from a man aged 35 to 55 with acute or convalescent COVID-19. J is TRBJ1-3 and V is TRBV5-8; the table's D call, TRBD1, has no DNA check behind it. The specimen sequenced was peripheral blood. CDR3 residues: CASSLEGPGQV.